This TCR beta chain was observed in a study of persistence of HIV-infected CD4 T cells (dated by TCRdb to 2020 to 2021). Regarding the research as a whole: The study isolated CMV- and HIV-1 Gag-responding CD4+ T cells from ART-treated individuals to examine antigen-driven clonal expansion of HIV-1-infected cells. Peripheral blood samples of up to roughly 200 mL were taken at multiple time points, with the exception of a couple of participants who underwent leukapheresis at a single time point. Suppressive ART had been received by participants for a median of roughly 8 years. Cross-participant TCR cluster analysis included about eight participants for CMV and over five participants for Gag. The clonality of all cells in each sorted population was measured by TCRbeta sequencing, and the clonality of infected cells was measured by proviral sequencing.

Overall study outcomes, separate from this receptor: Enrichment of degenerate expanded CDR3beta sequences was found in antigen-responding cells, suggesting convergent selection of CD4+ responses to CMV and Gag. Only a small number of individuals took part in the study, and the range of antigens tested was limited. Within the same sorted populations, how oligoclonal the TCRs were correlated with how oligoclonal the proviruses were. Restriction of bulk TCR analyses to the rare CMV-responding cells that actually carried HIV-1 proviruses was not possible. Significantly lower TCRbeta richness was observed in CMV- and Gag-responding cells than in anti-CD3/anti-CD28-responding cells, and higher oligoclonality was observed in CMV-responding cells than in CD3/CD28-stimulated and Gag-responding cells.

Explained via the paper, the treatment or condition label denotes: suppressive antiretroviral therapy. Lysates of CMV-infected fibroblasts at about 10 ug/mL were used to stimulate the cells. Memory CD4+ T cells that did not respond, being CD40L-negative, CD69-negative and CD45RO-high, were sorted as memory populations depleted of antigen-responding cells. Participants were HIV-1-infected adults who started suppressive ART during chronic infection. Participants had undetectable plasma HIV-1 RNA below 50 copies/mL for at least 4 years. To be included, participants needed a CD4+ T cell count above 400 cells/uL and a positive CMV serology. Before stimulation, PBMCs were isolated using density centrifugation and depleted of CD8+ T cells. For less than 20 hours, the CD8-depleted PBMCs were stimulated with anti-CD28/CD49d costimulation, a CD40-blocking antibody, and enfuvirtide to prevent new infections. Cell sorting was performed on a Beckman Coulter MoFlo Legacy or XDP sorter, and dead cells were excluded with propidium iodide. Genomic DNA was extracted using the QIAamp DNA Mini Kit for samples with more than one million cells and using the Quick-DNA Microprep Kit for all other samples.

On this clone: Its antigen target is currently unknown. No much larger clone is present one base from it, and per-base qualities are unavailable.

The immunoSEQ hsTCRB assay version 4 in survey mode was used to sequence TCRbeta repertoires from genomic DNA. For TCRbeta sequencing, genomic DNA was diluted to roughly 9.4 ng/uL, with up to about 1 ug used per sample. Turning to the authors' computational methods: ImmunoSeq Analyzer 3.0 was used for analysis of TCRbeta data, and diversity was computed on productive nucleotide rearrangements. Lower-bound TCR diversity was estimated with the improved Chao index, and clonality with the Gini coefficient using the Immunarch R package. Different nucleotide rearrangements encoding the same CDR3beta amino acid sequence were counted as distinct clonotypes. Differential abundance analysis found TCRbeta sequences that were significantly enriched in antigen-responding cells compared with anti-CD3/anti-CD28-activated cells. Using predicted peptide-MHC specificity as the basis, GLIPH2 grouped TCRs into clusters, both for each participant individually and for the merged data sets that combined participants. TCRdb took over this immuneACCESS table, retaining in-frame rearrangements with V and J assigned. Such tables are incomplete; in checked studies, under half of the missing clones stem from an unresolved V gene, and the remainder is unexplained. The V and J calls and clone size are taken from that table; D and trimming were inferred from the DNA. For this sample there are 25,000 to 35,000 clones; roughly four fifths appear just once. The ten largest clones represent approximately 5% of the sample.

The CDR3 runs 14 residues from the cysteine to the phenylalanine. The sequence is cut down to CDR3 DNA, 42 bases in frame from base 1. V and J are truncated by 5 bases and 4 bases respectively, leaving an intervening sequence of 12 bases. Based on the germline V gene (reference sequence), the CDR1 and CDR2 sequences are LNHDA and SQIVND. This receptor was taken from an adult man with HIV who was CMV-seropositive. This specimen consisted of CD4+ T cells sorted from PBMCs after 18-hour stimulation, obtained from a patient who received antiretroviral therapy. The cell subset or site label here, explained by the study, means: CD40L-CD69- CD45RO-high memory CD4 T cells not responding to CMV lysate. The rearranged segments are TRBV19 and TRBJ1-5, with a weak D call of TRBD1 (6 bases match). CDR3 region: CASSAYRDNQPQHF. Here is the DNA: TGTGCCAGTAGTGCTTACAGGGATAATCAGCCCCAGCATTTT.